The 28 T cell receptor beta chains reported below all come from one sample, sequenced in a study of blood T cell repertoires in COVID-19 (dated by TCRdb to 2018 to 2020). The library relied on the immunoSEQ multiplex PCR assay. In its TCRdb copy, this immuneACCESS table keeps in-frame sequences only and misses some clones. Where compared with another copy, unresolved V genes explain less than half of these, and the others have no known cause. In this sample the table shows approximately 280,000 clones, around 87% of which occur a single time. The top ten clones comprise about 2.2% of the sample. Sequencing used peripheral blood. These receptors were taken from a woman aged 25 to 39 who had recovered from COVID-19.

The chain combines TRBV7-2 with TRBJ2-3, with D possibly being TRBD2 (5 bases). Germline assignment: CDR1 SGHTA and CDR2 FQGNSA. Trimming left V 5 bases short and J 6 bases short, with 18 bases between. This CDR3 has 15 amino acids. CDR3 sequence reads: CASSKEGLPGDTQYF. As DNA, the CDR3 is TGTGCCAGCAGCAAAGAGGGCCTACCCGGGGATACGCAGTATTTT.

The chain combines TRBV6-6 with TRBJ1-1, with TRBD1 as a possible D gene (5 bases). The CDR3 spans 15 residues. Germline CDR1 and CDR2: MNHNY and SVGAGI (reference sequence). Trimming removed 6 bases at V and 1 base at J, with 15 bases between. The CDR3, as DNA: TGTGCCAGCAGACCTATTGGGGACTCGAACACTGAAGCTTTCTTT. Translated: CASRPIGDSNTEAFF.

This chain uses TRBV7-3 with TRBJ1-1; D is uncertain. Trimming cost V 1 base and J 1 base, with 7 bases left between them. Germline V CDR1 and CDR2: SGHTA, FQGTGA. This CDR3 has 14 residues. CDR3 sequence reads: CASSLMPENTEAFF. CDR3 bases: TGTGCCAGCAGCTTAATGCCAGAGAACACTGAAGCTTTCTTT.

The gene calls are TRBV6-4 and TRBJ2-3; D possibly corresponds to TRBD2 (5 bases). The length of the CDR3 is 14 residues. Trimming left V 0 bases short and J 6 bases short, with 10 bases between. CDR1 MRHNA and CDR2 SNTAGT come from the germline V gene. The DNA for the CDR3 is TGTGCCAGCAGTGACTCGAGGGCCTCGGATACGCAGTATTTT. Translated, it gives CASSDSRASDTQYF.

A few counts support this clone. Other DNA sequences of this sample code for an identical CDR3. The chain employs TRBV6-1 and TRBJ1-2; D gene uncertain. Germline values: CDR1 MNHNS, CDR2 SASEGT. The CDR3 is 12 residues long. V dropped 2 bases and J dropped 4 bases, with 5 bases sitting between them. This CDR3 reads CASSEPGYGYTF. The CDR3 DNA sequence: TGTGCCAGCAGTGAACCAGGCTATGGCTACACCTTC.

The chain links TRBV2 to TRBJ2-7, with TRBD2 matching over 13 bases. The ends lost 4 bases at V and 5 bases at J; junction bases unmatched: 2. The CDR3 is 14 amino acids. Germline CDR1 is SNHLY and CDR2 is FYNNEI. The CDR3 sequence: CASSGGLAGHEQYF. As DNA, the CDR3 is TGTGCCAGCAGTGGGGGACTAGCGGGACACGAGCAGTACTTC.

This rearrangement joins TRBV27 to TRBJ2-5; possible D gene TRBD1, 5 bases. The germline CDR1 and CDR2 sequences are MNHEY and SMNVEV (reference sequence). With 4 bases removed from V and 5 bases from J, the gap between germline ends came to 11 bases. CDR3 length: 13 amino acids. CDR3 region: CASSSRVLETQYF. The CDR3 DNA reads TGTGCCAGCAGTTCCAGGGTCCTGGAGACCCAGTACTTC.

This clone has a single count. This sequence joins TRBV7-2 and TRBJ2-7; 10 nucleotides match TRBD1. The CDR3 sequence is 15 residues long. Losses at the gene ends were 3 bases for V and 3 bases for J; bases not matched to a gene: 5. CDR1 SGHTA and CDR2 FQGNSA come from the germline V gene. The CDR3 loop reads CASSLGTGVFYEQYF. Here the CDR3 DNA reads TGTGCCAGCAGCTTGGGGACAGGGGTGTTCTACGAGCAGTACTTC. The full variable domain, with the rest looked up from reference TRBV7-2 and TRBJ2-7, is GAGVSQSPSNKVTEKGKDVELRCDPISGHTALYWYRQSLGQGLEFLIYFQGNSAPDKSGLPSDRFSAERTGGSVSTLTIQRTQQEDSAVYLCASSLGTGVFYEQYFGPGTRLTVT.

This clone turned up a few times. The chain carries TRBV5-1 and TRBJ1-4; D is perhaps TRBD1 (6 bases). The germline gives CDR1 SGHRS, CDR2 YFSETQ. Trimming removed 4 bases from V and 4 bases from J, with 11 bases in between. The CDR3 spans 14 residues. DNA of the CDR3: TGCGCCAGCAGCCCAGGACAGCTTAATGAAAAACTGTTTTTT. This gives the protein CASSPGQLNEKLFF.

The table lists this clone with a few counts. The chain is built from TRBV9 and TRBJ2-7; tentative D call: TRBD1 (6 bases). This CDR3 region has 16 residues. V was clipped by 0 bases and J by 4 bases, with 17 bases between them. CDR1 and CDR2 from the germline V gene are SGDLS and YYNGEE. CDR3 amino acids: CASSVAGQGPFYEQYF. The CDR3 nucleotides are TGTGCCAGCAGCGTAGCTGGGCAGGGGCCCTTTTACGAGCAGTACTTC. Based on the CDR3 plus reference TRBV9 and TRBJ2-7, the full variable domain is DSGVTQTPKHLITATGQRVTLRCSPRSGDLSVYWYQQSLDQGLQFLIQYYNGEERAKGNILERFSAQQFPDLHSELNLSSLELGDSALYFCASSVAGQGPFYEQYFGPGTRLTVT.

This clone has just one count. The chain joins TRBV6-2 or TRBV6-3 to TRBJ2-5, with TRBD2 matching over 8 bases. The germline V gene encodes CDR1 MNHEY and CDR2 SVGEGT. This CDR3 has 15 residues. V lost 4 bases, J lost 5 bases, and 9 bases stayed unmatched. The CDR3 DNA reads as TGTGCCAGCAGTTTGGGGAGGACTAGCTGGGAGACCCAGTACTTC. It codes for CASSLGRTSWETQYF.

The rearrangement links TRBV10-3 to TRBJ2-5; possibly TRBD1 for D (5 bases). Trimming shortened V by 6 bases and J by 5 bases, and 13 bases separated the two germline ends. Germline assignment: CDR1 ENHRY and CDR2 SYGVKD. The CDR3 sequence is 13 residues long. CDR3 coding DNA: TGTGCCATCAGCGAAAGGGGCAGGGAGACCCAGTACTTC. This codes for CAISERGRETQYF.

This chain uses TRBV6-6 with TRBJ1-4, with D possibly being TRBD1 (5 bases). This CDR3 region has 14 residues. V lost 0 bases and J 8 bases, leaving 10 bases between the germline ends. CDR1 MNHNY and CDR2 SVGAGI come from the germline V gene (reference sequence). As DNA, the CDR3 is TGTGCCAGCAGTTACTCGCAGCGGGGGGAAAAACTGTTTTTT. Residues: CASSYSQRGEKLFF.

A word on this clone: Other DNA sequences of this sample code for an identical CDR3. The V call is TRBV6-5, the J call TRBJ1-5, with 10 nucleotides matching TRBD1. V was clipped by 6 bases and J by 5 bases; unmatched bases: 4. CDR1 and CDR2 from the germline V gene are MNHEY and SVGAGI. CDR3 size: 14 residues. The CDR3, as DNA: TGTGCCAGCAGCAGGACAGGGGGAGATCAGCCCCAGCATTTT. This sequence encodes CASSRTGGDQPQHF.

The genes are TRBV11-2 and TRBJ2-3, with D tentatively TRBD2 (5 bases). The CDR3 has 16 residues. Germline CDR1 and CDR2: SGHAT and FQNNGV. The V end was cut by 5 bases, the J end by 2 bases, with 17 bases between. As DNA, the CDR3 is TGTGCCAGCAGCCCAGCGGCTCCGGCGGTCACAGATACGCAGTATTTT. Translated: CASSPAAPAVTDTQYF.

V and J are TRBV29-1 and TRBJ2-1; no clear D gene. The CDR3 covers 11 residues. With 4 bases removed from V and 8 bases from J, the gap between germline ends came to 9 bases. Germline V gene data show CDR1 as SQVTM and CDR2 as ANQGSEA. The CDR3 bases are TGCAGCGTTGTCTTGGGCTATGAGCAGTTCTTC. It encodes CSVVLGYEQFF.

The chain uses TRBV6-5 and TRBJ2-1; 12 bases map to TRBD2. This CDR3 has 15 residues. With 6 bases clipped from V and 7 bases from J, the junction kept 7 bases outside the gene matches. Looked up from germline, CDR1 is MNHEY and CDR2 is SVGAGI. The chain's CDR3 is CASSPTSGGQNEQFF. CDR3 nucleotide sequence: TGTGCCAGCAGCCCGACTAGCGGGGGTCAGAATGAGCAGTTCTTC.

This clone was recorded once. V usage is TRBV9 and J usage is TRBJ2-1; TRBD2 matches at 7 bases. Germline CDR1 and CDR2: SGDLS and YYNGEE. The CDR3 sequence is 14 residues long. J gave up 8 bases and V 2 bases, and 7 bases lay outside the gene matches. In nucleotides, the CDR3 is TGTGCCAGCAGCGTCCTAGCGGTGGCGGATGAGCAGTTCTTC. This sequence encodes CASSVLAVADEQFF.

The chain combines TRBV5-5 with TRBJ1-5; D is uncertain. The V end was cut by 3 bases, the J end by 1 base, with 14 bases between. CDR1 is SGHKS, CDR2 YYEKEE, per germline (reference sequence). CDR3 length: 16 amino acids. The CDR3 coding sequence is TGTGCCAGCAGCTCAAGTTTTCCACAGAGCAATCAGCCCCAGCATTTT. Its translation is CASSSSFPQSNQPQHF.

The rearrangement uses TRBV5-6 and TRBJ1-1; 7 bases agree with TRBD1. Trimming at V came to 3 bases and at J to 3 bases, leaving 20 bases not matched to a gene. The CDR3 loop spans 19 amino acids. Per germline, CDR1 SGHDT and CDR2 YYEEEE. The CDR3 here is CASSSNTGADKSRDTEAFF. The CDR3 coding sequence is TGTGCCAGCAGCTCCAATACAGGGGCCGACAAAAGTCGGGACACTGAAGCTTTCTTT.

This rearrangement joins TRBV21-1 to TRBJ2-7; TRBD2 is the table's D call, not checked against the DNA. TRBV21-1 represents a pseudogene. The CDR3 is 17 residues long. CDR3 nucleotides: TGTGCCAGCAGCCCGGGGTATCTAGCGGGGGGGACCTACGAGCAGTACTTC. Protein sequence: CASSPGYLAGGTYEQYF.

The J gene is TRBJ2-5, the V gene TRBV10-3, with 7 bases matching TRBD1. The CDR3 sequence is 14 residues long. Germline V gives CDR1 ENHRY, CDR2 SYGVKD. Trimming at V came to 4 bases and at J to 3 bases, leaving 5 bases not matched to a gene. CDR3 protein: CAISVSDRKETQYF. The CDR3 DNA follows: TGTGCCATCAGTGTCTCGGACAGGAAAGAGACCCAGTACTTC.

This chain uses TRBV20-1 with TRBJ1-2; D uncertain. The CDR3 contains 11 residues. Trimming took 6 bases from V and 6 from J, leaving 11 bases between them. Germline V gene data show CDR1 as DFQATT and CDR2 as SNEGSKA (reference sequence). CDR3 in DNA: TGCAGTGCCCCCTTTTTTGATGGCTACACCTTC. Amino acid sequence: CSAPFFDGYTF.

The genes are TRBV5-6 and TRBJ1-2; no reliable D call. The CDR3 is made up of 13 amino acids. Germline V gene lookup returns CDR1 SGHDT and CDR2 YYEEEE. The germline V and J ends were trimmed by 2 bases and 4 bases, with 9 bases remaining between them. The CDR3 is CASSLTYSYGYTF. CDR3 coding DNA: TGTGCCAGCAGCTTAACATACAGCTATGGCTACACCTTC.

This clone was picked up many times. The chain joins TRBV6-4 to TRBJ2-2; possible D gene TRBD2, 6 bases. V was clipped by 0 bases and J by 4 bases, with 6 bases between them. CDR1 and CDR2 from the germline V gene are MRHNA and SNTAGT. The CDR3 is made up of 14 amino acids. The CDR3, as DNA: TGTGCCAGCAGTGACTCACTAGCCACCGGGGAGCTGTTTTTT. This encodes CASSDSLATGELFF.

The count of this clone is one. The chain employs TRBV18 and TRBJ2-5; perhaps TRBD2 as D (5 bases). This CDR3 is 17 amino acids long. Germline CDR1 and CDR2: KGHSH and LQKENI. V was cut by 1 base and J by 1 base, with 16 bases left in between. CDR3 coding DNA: TGTGCCAGCTCACCACTTAGCCGGGAAGGAGCCCAAGAGACCCAGTACTTC. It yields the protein CASSPLSREGAQETQYF.

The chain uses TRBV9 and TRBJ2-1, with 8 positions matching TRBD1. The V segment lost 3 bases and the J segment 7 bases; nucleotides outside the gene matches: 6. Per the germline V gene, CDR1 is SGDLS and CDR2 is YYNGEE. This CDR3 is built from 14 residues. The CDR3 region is CASSAWDRNNEQFF. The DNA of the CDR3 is TGTGCCAGCAGCGCCTGGGACAGGAATAATGAGCAGTTCTTC.

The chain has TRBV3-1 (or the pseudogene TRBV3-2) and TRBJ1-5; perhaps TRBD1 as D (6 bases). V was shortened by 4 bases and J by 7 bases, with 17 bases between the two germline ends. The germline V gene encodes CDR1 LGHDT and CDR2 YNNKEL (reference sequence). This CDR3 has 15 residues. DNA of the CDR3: TGTGCCAGCAGCCCATCCGACAGGTCTGGACAGCCCCAGCATTTT. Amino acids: CASSPSDRSGQPQHF.